This is a list of T cell receptor beta chains from one sample in a study of OX40 agonist ivuxolimab in advanced cancers. Some clones are missing from TCRdb's copy, which holds only in-frame ones; the method was immunoSEQ multiplex PCR. The table records about 68,000 clones, over 80% of them present only once. The source material was CD4+ or CD8+ T cells sorted from blood, sampled in a trial of the OX40 agonist ivuxolimab. These receptors were obtained from an adult with an advanced solid tumor such as melanoma, head and neck, liver or kidney cancer. CDR3s include the opening cysteine and the closing phenylalanine or tryptophan. A D gene is named only where the DNA matches it firmly. Clone size, where shown, is once, few, many, or a class for clones that have expanded.

D gene: NA
CDR3 length: 13
V gene: TRBV2
clone size: NA
J gene: TRBJ2-5
CDR3 DNA: TGTGCCAGCAGTGTTACCCGGTTGGAGACCCAGTACTTC
CDR3 protein: CASSVTRLETQYF

D gene: NA
CDR3 length: 15
V gene: TRBV19
clone size: NA
J gene: TRBJ2-2
CDR3 DNA: TGTGCCAGTAGTAGGGGGGGCGAAGTCACCGGGGAGCTGTTTTTT
CDR3 protein: CASSRGGEVTGELFF

D gene: TRBD1
CDR3 length: 16
V gene: TRBV5-4
clone size: NA
J gene: TRBJ2-7
CDR3 DNA: TGTGCCAGCAGCTTGGGGGACAGGGCCCTTTCCGGCGAGCAGTACTTC
CDR3 protein: CASSLGDRALSGEQYF

D gene: NA
CDR3 length: 15
V gene: TRBV5-4
clone size: NA
J gene: TRBJ2-2
CDR3 DNA: TGTGCCAGCAGCTTGAGTGGGACGAACACCGGGGAGCTGTTTTTT
CDR3 protein: CASSLSGTNTGELFF

D gene: NA
CDR3 length: 16
V gene: TRBV7-8
clone size: NA
J gene: TRBJ1-4
CDR3 DNA: TGTGCCAGCAGCTTAGCGGCGGGGGGAGATGGTGAAAAACTGTTTTTT
CDR3 protein: CASSLAAGGDGEKLFF

D gene: TRBD1
CDR3 length: 16
V gene: TRBV5-1
clone size: NA
J gene: TRBJ2-7
CDR3 DNA: TGCGCCAGCAGCCGGAATTCCGGGACAGCCTCACACGAGCAGTACTTC
CDR3 protein: CASSRNSGTASHEQYF

D gene: TRBD2
CDR3 length: 16
V gene: TRBV5-6
clone size: NA
J gene: TRBJ2-5
CDR3 DNA: TGTGCCAGCAGCAACGGACTAGCGGGAGTTGGGGAGACCCAGTACTTC
CDR3 protein: CASSNGLAGVGETQYF

D gene: NA
CDR3 length: 13
V gene: TRBV6-1
clone size: NA
J gene: TRBJ2-5
CDR3 DNA: TGTGCCAGCAACGGGTGGCTTTTGGAGACCCAGTACTTC
CDR3 protein: CASNGWLLETQYF

D gene: NA
CDR3 length: 13
V gene: TRBV19
clone size: NA
J gene: TRBJ2-5
CDR3 DNA: TGTGCCAGTAGTACTGCGGGGAATTGGGCCCAGTACTTC
CDR3 protein: CASSTAGNWAQYF

D gene: TRBD1
CDR3 length: 16
V gene: TRBV6-6
clone size: NA
J gene: TRBJ1-4
CDR3 DNA: TGTGCCAGCAGTAGTCCCGGGACAGGGCGGGGAGAAAAACTGTTTTTT
CDR3 protein: CASSSPGTGRGEKLFF

D gene: NA
CDR3 length: 12
V gene: TRBV10-2
clone size: NA
J gene: TRBJ2-7
CDR3 DNA: TGCGCCAGCCGCGGCGGCACCTACGAGCAGTACTTC
CDR3 protein: CASRGGTYEQYF

D gene: NA
CDR3 length: 13
V gene: TRBV28
clone size: NA
J gene: TRBJ1-5
CDR3 DNA: TGTGCCACTTACCGGGGCCCAAATCAGCCCCAGCATTTT
CDR3 protein: CATYRGPNQPQHF

D gene: NA
CDR3 length: 14
V gene: TRBV25-1
clone size: once
J gene: TRBJ1-2
CDR3 DNA: TGTGCCAGCAGTACCTTGTGGGGGGCTTATGGCTACACCTTC
CDR3 protein: CASSTLWGAYGYTF

D gene: NA
CDR3 length: 13
V gene: TRBV5-6
clone size: NA
J gene: TRBJ2-3
CDR3 DNA: TGTGCCAGCAGCTTGGGGAGCACAGATACGCAGTATTTT
CDR3 protein: CASSLGSTDTQYF

D gene: NA
CDR3 length: 12
V gene: TRBV10-3
clone size: NA
J gene: TRBJ1-2
CDR3 DNA: TGTGCCATCAGTGAGTCGGCCTATGGCTACACCTTC
CDR3 protein: CAISESAYGYTF

D gene: NA
CDR3 length: 11
V gene: TRBV20-1
clone size: NA
J gene: TRBJ2-7
CDR3 DNA: TGCAGTGCCCAGGAGGGCTACGAGCAGTACTTC
CDR3 protein: CSAQEGYEQYF

D gene: NA
CDR3 length: 20
V gene: TRBV19
clone size: NA
J gene: TRBJ2-6
CDR3 DNA: TGTGCCAGTAGTATAGATGGGGGGACAGCGGCTGTCGGCGGGGCCAACGTCCTGACTTTC
CDR3 protein: CASSIDGGTAAVGGANVLTF

D gene: NA
CDR3 length: 14
V gene: TRBV27
clone size: NA
J gene: TRBJ2-3
CDR3 DNA: TGTGCCAGCAGTCCGAAAACGTGGATCGATACGCAGTATTTT
CDR3 protein: CASSPKTWIDTQYF

D gene: NA
CDR3 length: 13
V gene: TRBV30
clone size: NA
J gene: TRBJ2-7
CDR3 DNA: TGTGCCTGGAGTGTACAGGGCGGGTACGAGCAGTACTTC
CDR3 protein: CAWSVQGGYEQYF

D gene: NA
CDR3 length: 12
V gene: TRBV19
clone size: NA
J gene: TRBJ1-2
CDR3 DNA: TGTGCCACCACGACGGTCTACTATGGCTACACCTTC
CDR3 protein: CATTTVYYGYTF

D gene: NA
CDR3 length: 11
V gene: TRBV4-1
clone size: once
J gene: TRBJ2-7
CDR3 DNA: TGCGCCAGCAGCATCCGGGACACCCAGTACTTC
CDR3 protein: CASSIRDTQYF

D gene: NA
CDR3 length: 12
V gene: TRBV6-1
clone size: NA
J gene: TRBJ2-4
CDR3 DNA: TGTGCCAGCAGCGGGACTCTTAAGGGTTGGTACTTC
CDR3 protein: CASSGTLKGWYF

D gene: NA
CDR3 length: 13
V gene: TRBV18
clone size: NA
J gene: TRBJ1-2
CDR3 DNA: TGTGCCAGCTCATCCTTGGACAGTTATGGCTACACCTTC
CDR3 protein: CASSSLDSYGYTF

D gene: TRBD1
CDR3 length: 15
V gene: TRBV5-1
clone size: NA
J gene: TRBJ2-5
CDR3 DNA: TGCGCCAGCAGCGACGATGGGACAGCCCAAGAGACCCAGTACTTC
CDR3 protein: CASSDDGTAQETQYF

D gene: NA
CDR3 length: 13
V gene: TRBV7-8
clone size: NA
J gene: TRBJ2-7
CDR3 DNA: TGTGCCAGCAGCTTTTCGTCGGCAGGGGAGCAGTACTTC
CDR3 protein: CASSFSSAGEQYF

D gene: TRBD2
CDR3 length: 17
V gene: TRBV2
clone size: NA
J gene: TRBJ2-2
CDR3 DNA: TGTGCCAGCAGTGGCACGGGGACTAGCGGGAGTACAGGGGAGCTGTTTTTT
CDR3 protein: CASSGTGTSGSTGELFF

D gene: NA
CDR3 length: 13
V gene: TRBV10-3
clone size: NA
J gene: TRBJ1-1
CDR3 DNA: TGTGCCATCAAGCTCAACGGAAACACTGAAGCTTTCTTT
CDR3 protein: CAIKLNGNTEAFF

D gene: NA
CDR3 length: 15
V gene: TRBV5-1
clone size: NA
J gene: TRBJ1-1
CDR3 DNA: TGCGCCAGCAGACTCGGACAGCCCAAGAACACTGAAGCTTTCTTT
CDR3 protein: CASRLGQPKNTEAFF

D gene: TRBD1
CDR3 length: 19
V gene: TRBV4-1
clone size: NA
J gene: TRBJ1-5
CDR3 DNA: TGCGCCAGCAGCCCGCGGACAGGGGGCAACTACGGACTCAATCAGCCCCAGCATTTT
CDR3 protein: CASSPRTGGNYGLNQPQHF

D gene: NA
CDR3 length: 11
V gene: TRBV6-5
clone size: once
J gene: TRBJ2-7
CDR3 DNA: TGTGCCAGCAGTGATTGGACGGTGGAGTACTTC
CDR3 protein: CASSDWTVEYF

D gene: NA
CDR3 length: 14
V gene: TRBV7-6
clone size: NA
J gene: TRBJ2-5
CDR3 DNA: TGTGCCAGCAGCTTCTCGACCCCCCTGGAGACCCAGTACTTC
CDR3 protein: CASSFSTPLETQYF

D gene: TRBD2
CDR3 length: 14
V gene: TRBV6-1
clone size: NA
J gene: TRBJ2-7
CDR3 DNA: TGTGCCAGCAGTGAACTGGGACTAGTATACGAGCAGTACTTC
CDR3 protein: CASSELGLVYEQYF

D gene: NA
CDR3 length: 16
V gene: TRBV7-3
clone size: NA
J gene: TRBJ2-5
CDR3 DNA: TGTGCCAGCAGCTTAATGGGCGGCCTGTACCAAGAGACCCAGTACTTC
CDR3 protein: CASSLMGGLYQETQYF

D gene: NA
CDR3 length: 14
V gene: TRBV19
clone size: NA
J gene: TRBJ1-5
CDR3 DNA: TGTGCCAGTAGTATGCGGACGGGAAATCAGCCCCAGCATTTT
CDR3 protein: CASSMRTGNQPQHF

D gene: NA
CDR3 length: 13
V gene: TRBV4-1
clone size: NA
J gene: TRBJ1-5
CDR3 DNA: TGCGCCAGCAGCCAAGATGGGGATCAGCCCCAGCATTTT
CDR3 protein: CASSQDGDQPQHF

D gene: NA
CDR3 length: 13
V gene: TRBV7-7
clone size: NA
J gene: TRBJ1-1
CDR3 DNA: TGTGCTAGCAGCTTGAGGAGAGACACTGAAGCTTTCTTT
CDR3 protein: CASSLRRDTEAFF

D gene: TRBD1
CDR3 length: 15
V gene: TRBV7-2
clone size: NA
J gene: TRBJ1-4
CDR3 DNA: TGTGCCAGCAGTCCGGACAGGGGCTCTAATGAAAAACTGTTTTTT
CDR3 protein: CASSPDRGSNEKLFF

D gene: TRBD1
CDR3 length: 16
V gene: TRBV5-1
clone size: NA
J gene: TRBJ1-2
CDR3 DNA: TGCGCCAGCAGCTTCTTTCTGACAGGGCTTAACTATGGCTACACCTTC
CDR3 protein: CASSFFLTGLNYGYTF

D gene: NA
CDR3 length: 14
V gene: TRBV7-2
clone size: NA
J gene: TRBJ2-7
CDR3 DNA: TGTGCCAGCAGCTTGGATGGGTCCAGCAGGGAGCAGTACTTC
CDR3 protein: CASSLDGSSREQYF

D gene: NA
CDR3 length: 16
V gene: TRBV27
clone size: NA
J gene: TRBJ2-1
CDR3 DNA: TGTGCCAGCAGTTTATTCGGGAGCGGCTCCTACAATGAGCAGTTCTTC
CDR3 protein: CASSLFGSGSYNEQFF

D gene: NA
CDR3 length: 14
V gene: TRBV6-6
clone size: NA
J gene: TRBJ1-6
CDR3 DNA: TGTGCCAGCAGTTACAACAGGGCGGACTCACCCCTCCACTTT
CDR3 protein: CASSYNRADSPLHF

D gene: TRBD1
CDR3 length: 14
V gene: TRBV7-8
clone size: NA
J gene: TRBJ1-1
CDR3 DNA: TGTGCCAGCAGCTTACAGGGGGGGAACACTGAAGCTTTCTTT
CDR3 protein: CASSLQGGNTEAFF

D gene: NA
CDR3 length: 17
V gene: TRBV19
clone size: NA
J gene: TRBJ2-1
CDR3 DNA: TGTGCCAGTAGTCCCCTCCCCGGGCGAGGAGGGAAAAATGAGCAGTTCTTC
CDR3 protein: CASSPLPGRGGKNEQFF

D gene: NA
CDR3 length: 13
V gene: TRBV19
clone size: NA
J gene: TRBJ2-1
CDR3 DNA: TGTGCCAGTAGGGACAGTACCTACAATGAGCAGTTCTTC
CDR3 protein: CASRDSTYNEQFF

D gene: TRBD1
CDR3 length: 15
V gene: TRBV19
clone size: NA
J gene: TRBJ1-3
CDR3 DNA: TGTGCCAGTAGTATGCAGGGGGCCGGTGGAAACACCATATATTTT
CDR3 protein: CASSMQGAGGNTIYF

D gene: TRBD2
CDR3 length: 16
V gene: TRBV5-8
clone size: NA
J gene: TRBJ2-3
CDR3 DNA: TGTGCCAGCAGCTACAGGGCTAGCGGGAGCACAGATACGCAGTATTTT
CDR3 protein: CASSYRASGSTDTQYF

D gene: NA
CDR3 length: 15
V gene: TRBV7-8
clone size: NA
J gene: TRBJ2-2
CDR3 DNA: TGTGCCAGCAGCTTAGTTGGCAGGGAAACCGGGGAGCTGTTTTTT
CDR3 protein: CASSLVGRETGELFF

D gene: NA
CDR3 length: 13
V gene: TRBV7-3
clone size: NA
J gene: TRBJ2-7
CDR3 DNA: TGTGCCAGCAGCGCACACAGGGGGGGCGAGCAGTACTTC
CDR3 protein: CASSAHRGGEQYF

D gene: TRBD1
CDR3 length: 13
V gene: TRBV15
clone size: NA
J gene: TRBJ1-1
CDR3 DNA: TGTGCCACCAGACAAACAGGGGGCACTGAAGCTTTCTTT
CDR3 protein: CATRQTGGTEAFF

D gene: TRBD2
CDR3 length: 16
V gene: TRBV11-2
clone size: once
J gene: TRBJ2-1
CDR3 DNA: TGTGCCAGCAGACGGACTAGCGGGGGGACCTACAATGAGCAGTTCTTC
CDR3 protein: CASRRTSGGTYNEQFF

D gene: NA
CDR3 length: 15
V gene: TRBV5-8
clone size: NA
J gene: TRBJ1-4
CDR3 DNA: TGTGCCAGCAGCATGCAGGGTTTGGCTAATGAAAAACTGTTTTTT
CDR3 protein: CASSMQGLANEKLFF

D gene: NA
CDR3 length: 11
V gene: TRBV18
clone size: NA
J gene: TRBJ2-5
CDR3 DNA: TGTGCCAGCTCACCAGGGGAGACCCAGTACTTC
CDR3 protein: CASSPGETQYF

D gene: NA
CDR3 length: 13
V gene: TRBV30
clone size: NA
J gene: TRBJ2-1
CDR3 DNA: TGTGCCTGGAGTGTAGCTGGGTTTAATGAGCAGTTCTTC
CDR3 protein: CAWSVAGFNEQFF

D gene: TRBD2
CDR3 length: 17
V gene: TRBV5-1
clone size: NA
J gene: TRBJ2-1
CDR3 DNA: TGCGCCAGCAGCTTGGCCGTTGCCAGCGGGAGGGCCGGTGAGCAGTTCTTC
CDR3 protein: CASSLAVASGRAGEQFF

D gene: TRBD2
CDR3 length: 17
V gene: TRBV10-3
clone size: NA
J gene: TRBJ2-5
CDR3 DNA: TGTGCCATCAGTGCGTCAGGGGCTAGCGGGGGCCAAGAGACCCAGTACTTC
CDR3 protein: CAISASGASGGQETQYF

D gene: NA
CDR3 length: 18
V gene: TRBV21-1
clone size: NA
J gene: TRBJ2-1
CDR3 DNA: TGTGCCAGCAGCAAAGCGCTACCAGGGAGTCATTTCGACAATGAGCAGTTCTTC
CDR3 protein: CASSKALPGSHFDNEQFF

D gene: NA
CDR3 length: 17
V gene: TRBV27
clone size: NA
J gene: TRBJ2-2
CDR3 DNA: TGTGCCAGCAGCATAACCCCGGGGATGGCAAACACCGGGGAGCTGTTTTTT
CDR3 protein: CASSITPGMANTGELFF

D gene: NA
CDR3 length: 11
V gene: TRBV5-5
clone size: NA
J gene: TRBJ2-3
CDR3 DNA: TGTGCCAGCAGCTTGGAATTTAGGCAGTATTTT
CDR3 protein: CASSLEFRQYF

D gene: NA
CDR3 length: 16
V gene: TRBV2
clone size: NA
J gene: TRBJ2-2
CDR3 DNA: TGTGCCAGCAGTGGGGCGGGCAGGCGATACACCGGGGAGCTGTTTTTT
CDR3 protein: CASSGAGRRYTGELFF

D gene: NA
CDR3 length: 14
V gene: TRBV7-9
clone size: NA
J gene: TRBJ1-5
CDR3 DNA: TGTGCCAGCAGCTTCGAGGGTAATAATCAGCCCCAGCATTTT
CDR3 protein: CASSFEGNNQPQHF